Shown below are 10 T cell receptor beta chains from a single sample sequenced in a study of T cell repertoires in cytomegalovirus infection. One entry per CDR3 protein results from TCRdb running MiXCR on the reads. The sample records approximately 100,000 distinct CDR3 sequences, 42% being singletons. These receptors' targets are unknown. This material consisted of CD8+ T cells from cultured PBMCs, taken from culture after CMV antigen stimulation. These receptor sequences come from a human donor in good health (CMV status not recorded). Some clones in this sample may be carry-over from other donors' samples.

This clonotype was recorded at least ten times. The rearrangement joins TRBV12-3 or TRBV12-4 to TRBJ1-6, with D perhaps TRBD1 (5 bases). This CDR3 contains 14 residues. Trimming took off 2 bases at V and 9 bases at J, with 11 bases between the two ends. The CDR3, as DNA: TGTGCCAGCAGTTTAACAGGTTTAACTTCACCCCTCCACTTT. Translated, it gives CASSLTGLTSPLHF.

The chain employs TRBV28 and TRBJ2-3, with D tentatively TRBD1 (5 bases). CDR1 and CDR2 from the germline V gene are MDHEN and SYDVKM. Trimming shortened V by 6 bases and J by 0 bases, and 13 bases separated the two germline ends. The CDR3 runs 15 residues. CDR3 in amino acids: CASSPDIPSTDTQYF. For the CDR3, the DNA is TGTGCCAGCAGCCCGGACATCCCAAGCACAGATACGCAGTATTTT.

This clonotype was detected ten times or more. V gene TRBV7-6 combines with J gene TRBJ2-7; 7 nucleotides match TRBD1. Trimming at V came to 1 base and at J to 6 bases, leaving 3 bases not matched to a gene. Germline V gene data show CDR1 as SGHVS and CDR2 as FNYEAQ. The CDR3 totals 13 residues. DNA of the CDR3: TGTGCCAGCAGCTTAGGACAGGGCGTCGAGCAGTACTTC. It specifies CASSLGQGVEQYF. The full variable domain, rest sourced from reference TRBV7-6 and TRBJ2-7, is GAGVSQSPRYKVTKRGQDVALRCDPISGHVSLYWYRQALGQGPEFLTYFNYEAQQDKSGLPNDRFSAERPEGSISTLTIQRTEQRDSAMYRCASSLGQGVEQYFGPGTRLTVT.

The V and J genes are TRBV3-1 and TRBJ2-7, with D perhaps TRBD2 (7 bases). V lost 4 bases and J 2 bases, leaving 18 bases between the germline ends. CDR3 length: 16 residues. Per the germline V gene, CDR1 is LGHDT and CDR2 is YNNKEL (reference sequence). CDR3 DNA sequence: TGTGCCAGCAGCCCTATAGGGGGAGCGGGGACCTACGAGCAGTACTTC. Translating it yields CASSPIGGAGTYEQYF.

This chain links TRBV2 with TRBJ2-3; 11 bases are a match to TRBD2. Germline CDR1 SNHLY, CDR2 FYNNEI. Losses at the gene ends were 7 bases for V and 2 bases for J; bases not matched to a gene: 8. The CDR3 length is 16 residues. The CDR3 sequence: CASNPASGGPTDTQYF. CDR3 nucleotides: TGTGCCAGCAACCCTGCTAGCGGGGGGCCCACAGATACGCAGTATTTT. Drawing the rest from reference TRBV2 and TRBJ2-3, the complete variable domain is EPEVTQTPSHQVTQMGQEVILRCVPISNHLYFYWYRQILGQKVEFLVSFYNNEISEKSEIFDDQFSVERPDGSNFTLKIRSTKLEDSAMYFCASNPASGGPTDTQYFGPGTRLTVL.

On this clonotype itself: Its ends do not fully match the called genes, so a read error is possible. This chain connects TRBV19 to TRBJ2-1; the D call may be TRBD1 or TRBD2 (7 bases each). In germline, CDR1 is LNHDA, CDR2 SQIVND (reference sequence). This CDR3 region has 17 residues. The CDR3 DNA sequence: TGTGCAAGTACCCCCTCAGGGGGGGGGCTAGAAAACAATGAGCAGTTCTTC. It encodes CASTPSGGGLENNEQFF.

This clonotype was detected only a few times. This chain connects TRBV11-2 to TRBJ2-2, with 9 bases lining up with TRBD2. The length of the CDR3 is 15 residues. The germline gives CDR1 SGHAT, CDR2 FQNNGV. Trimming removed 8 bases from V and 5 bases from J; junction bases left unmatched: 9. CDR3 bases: TGTGCCAGCGGGTTTGCGGGGGGGCTGACCGGGGAGCTGTTTTTT. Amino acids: CASGFAGGLTGELFF.

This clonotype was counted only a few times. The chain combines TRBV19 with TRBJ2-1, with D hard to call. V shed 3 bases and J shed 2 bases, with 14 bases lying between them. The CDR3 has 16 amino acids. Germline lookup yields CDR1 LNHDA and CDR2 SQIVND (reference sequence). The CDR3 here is CASSILSQATYNEQFF. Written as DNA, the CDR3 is TGTGCCAGTAGTATTCTGTCGCAGGCGACCTACAATGAGCAGTTCTTC. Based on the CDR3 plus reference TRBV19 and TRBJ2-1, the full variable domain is DGGITQSPKYLFRKEGQNVTLSCEQNLNHDAMYWYRQDPGQGLRLIYYSQIVNDFQKGDIAEGYSVSREKKESFPLTVTSAQKNPTAFYLCASSILSQATYNEQFFGPGTRLTVL.

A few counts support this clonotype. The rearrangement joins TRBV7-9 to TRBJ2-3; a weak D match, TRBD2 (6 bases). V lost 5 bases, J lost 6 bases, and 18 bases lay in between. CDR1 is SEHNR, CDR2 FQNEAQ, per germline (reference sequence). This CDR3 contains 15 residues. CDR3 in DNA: TGTGCCAGCAGCGCTAGCGCAAGCCTCTCCGATACGCAGTATTTT. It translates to CASSASASLSDTQYF.

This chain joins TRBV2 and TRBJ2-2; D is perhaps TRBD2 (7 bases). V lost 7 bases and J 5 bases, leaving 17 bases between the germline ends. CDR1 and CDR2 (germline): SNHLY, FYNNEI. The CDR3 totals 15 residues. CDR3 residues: CASTGGGGWTGELFF. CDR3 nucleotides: TGTGCCAGCACCGGAGGGGGGGGATGGACCGGGGAGCTGTTTTTT.